The rows below give T cell receptor beta chains drawn from one sample of a study of T cells in localized non-small cell lung cancer. Sequenced by immunoSEQ multiplex PCR; TCRdb stores in-frame clones only, minus some. The sample has 2,000 to 2,500 clones, roughly a third seen once. Sample: normal lung tissue next to the tumor, taken before any cancer treatment. The receptors were sampled from a male donor aged 60 or over with stage I lung adenocarcinoma. The CDR3 runs from the conserved cysteine through the conserved F or W. Each record gives: J gene, D gene, V gene, CDR3 DNA, CDR3 protein. D genes are given only for firm matches.

j_gene: TRBJ1-1
d_gene: -
v_gene: TRBV11-3
CDR3nt: TGTGCCAGCAGCCCACCCGAAGTGAACACTGAAGCTTTCTTT
CDR3aa: CASSPPEVNTEAFF